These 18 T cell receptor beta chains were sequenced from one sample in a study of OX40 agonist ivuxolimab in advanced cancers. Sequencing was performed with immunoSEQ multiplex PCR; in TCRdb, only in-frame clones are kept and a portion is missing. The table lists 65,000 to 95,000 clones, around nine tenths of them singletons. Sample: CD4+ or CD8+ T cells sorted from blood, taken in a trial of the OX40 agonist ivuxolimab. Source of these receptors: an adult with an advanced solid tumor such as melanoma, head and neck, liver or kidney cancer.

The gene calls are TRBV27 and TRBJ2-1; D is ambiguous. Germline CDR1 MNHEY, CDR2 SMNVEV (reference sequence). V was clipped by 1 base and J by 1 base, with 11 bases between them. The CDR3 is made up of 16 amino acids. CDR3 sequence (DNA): TGTGCCAGCAGTTTATACCCTAGTGCGTCCTACAATGAGCAGTTCTTC. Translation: CASSLYPSASYNEQFF.

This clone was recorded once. CDR3 residues: CASSLDYRGEDEAFF. The CDR3, as DNA: TGTGCCAGCAGCTTAGATTACAGGGGGGAGGATGAAGCTTTCTTT. V is TRBV7-9 and J is TRBJ1-1; TRBD1 agrees at 8 bases. Germline trimming cut 1 base from V and 7 bases from J; bases unmatched to any gene: 8. This CDR3 comprises 15 residues. Per germline, CDR1 SEHNR and CDR2 FQNEAQ (reference sequence).

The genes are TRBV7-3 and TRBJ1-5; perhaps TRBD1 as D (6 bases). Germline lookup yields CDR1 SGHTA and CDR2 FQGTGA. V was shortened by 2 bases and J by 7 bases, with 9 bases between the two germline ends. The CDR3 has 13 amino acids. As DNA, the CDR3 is TGTGCCAGCAGCTTAGAACAGGGACAGCCCCAGCATTTT. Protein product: CASSLEQGQPQHF.

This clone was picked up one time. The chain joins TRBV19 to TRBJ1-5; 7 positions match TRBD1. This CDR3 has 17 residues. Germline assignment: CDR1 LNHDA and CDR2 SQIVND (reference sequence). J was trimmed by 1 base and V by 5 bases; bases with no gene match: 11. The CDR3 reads CASSSGTALLSNQPQHF. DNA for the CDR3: TGTGCCAGTAGTTCTGGGACAGCATTATTAAGCAATCAGCCCCAGCATTTT.

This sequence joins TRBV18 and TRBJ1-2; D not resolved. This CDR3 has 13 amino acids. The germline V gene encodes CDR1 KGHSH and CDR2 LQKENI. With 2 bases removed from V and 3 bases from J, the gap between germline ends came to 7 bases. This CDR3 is CASSPGSDYGYTF. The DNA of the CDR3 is TGTGCCAGCTCACCAGGGTCTGACTATGGCTACACCTTC. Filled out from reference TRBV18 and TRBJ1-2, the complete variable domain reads NAGVMQNPRHLVRRRGQEARLRCSPMKGHSHVYWYRQLPEEGLKFMVYLQKENIIDESGMPKERFSAEFPKEGPSILRIQQVVRGDSAAYFCASSPGSDYGYTFGSGTRLTVV.

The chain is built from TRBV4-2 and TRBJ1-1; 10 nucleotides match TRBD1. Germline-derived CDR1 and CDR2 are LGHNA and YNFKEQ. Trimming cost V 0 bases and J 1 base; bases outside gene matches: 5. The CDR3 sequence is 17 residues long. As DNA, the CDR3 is TGTGCCAGCAGCCAAGATCACGGGACAGGGGCGAACACTGAAGCTTTCTTT. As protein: CASSQDHGTGANTEAFF.

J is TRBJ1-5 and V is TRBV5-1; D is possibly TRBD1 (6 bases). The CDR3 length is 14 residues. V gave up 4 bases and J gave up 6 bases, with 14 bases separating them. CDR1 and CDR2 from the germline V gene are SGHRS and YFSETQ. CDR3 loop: CASSQTGIGQPQHF. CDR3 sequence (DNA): TGCGCCAGCAGCCAAACAGGGATCGGTCAGCCCCAGCATTTT.

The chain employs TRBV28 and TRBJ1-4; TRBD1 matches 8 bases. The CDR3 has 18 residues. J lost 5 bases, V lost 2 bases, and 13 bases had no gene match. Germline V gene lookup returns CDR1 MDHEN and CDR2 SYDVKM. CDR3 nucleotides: TGTGCCAGCAGTTTAGGCTATCGGAGGACAGGGAGAAATGAAAAACTGTTTTTT. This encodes CASSLGYRRTGRNEKLFF. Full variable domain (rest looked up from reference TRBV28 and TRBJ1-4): DVKVTQSSRYLVKRTGEKVFLECVQDMDHENMFWYRQDPGLGLRLIYFSYDVKMKEKGDIPEGYSVSREKKERFSLILESASTNQTSMYLCASSLGYRRTGRNEKLFFGSGTQLSVL.

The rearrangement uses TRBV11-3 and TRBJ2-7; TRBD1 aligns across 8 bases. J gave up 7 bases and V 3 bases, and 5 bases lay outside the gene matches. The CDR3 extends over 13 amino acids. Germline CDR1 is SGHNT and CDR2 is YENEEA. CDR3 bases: TGTGCCAGCAGCTTGTCCAGGGGGCAAGAGCAGTACTTC. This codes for CASSLSRGQEQYF.

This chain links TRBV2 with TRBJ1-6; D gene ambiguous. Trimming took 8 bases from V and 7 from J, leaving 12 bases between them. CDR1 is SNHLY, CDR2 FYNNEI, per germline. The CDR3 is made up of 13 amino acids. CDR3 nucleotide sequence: TGTGCCAGCGTGAGGTCCCGCAATTCACCCCTCCACTTT. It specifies CASVRSRNSPLHF.

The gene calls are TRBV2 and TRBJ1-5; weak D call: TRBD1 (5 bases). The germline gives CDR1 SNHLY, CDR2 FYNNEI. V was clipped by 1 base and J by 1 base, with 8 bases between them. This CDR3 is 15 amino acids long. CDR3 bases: TGTGCCAGCAGTGAAGGCCGACAGAGCAATCAGCCCCAGCATTTT. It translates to CASSEGRQSNQPQHF.

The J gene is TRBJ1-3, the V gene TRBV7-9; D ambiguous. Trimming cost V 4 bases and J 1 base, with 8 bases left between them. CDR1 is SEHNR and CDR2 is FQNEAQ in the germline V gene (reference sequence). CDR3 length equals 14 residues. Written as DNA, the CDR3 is TGTGCCAGCAGCTGGGCCCCTTCTGGAAACACCATATATTTT. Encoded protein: CASSWAPSGNTIYF. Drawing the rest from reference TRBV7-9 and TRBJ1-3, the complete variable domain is DTGVSQNPRHKITKRGQNVTFRCDPISEHNRLYWYRQTLGQGPEFLTYFQNEAQLEKSRLLSDRFSAERPKGSFSTLEIQRTEQGDSAMYLCASSWAPSGNTIYFGEGSWLTVV.

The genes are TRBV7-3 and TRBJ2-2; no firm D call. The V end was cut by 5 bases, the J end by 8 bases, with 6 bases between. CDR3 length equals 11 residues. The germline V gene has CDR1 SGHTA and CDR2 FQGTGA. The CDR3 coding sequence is TGTGCCAGCAGCCTCGCTGGGGAGCTGTTTTTT. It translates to CASSLAGELFF. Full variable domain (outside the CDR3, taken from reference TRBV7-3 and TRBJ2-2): GAGVSQTPSNKVTEKGKYVELRCDPISGHTALYWYRQSLGQGPEFLIYFQGTGAADDSGLPNDRFFAVRPEGSVSTLKIQRTERGDSAVYLCASSLAGELFFGEGSRLTVL.

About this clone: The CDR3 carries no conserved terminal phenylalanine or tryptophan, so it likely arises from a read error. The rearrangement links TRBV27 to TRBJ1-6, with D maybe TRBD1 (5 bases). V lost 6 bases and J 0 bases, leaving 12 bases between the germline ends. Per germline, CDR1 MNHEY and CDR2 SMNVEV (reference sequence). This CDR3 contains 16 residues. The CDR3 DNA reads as TGTGCCAGCAGGGCGGCCGGGACCTCCTATAATTCACCCCTCCACCTT. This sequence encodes CASRAAGTSYNSPLHL.

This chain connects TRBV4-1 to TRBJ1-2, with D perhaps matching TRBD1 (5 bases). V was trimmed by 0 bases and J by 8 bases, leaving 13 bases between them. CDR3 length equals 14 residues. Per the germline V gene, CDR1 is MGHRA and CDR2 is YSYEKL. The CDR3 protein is CASSQDRGFEGYTF. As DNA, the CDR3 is TGCGCCAGCAGCCAAGATCGGGGGTTTGAGGGCTACACCTTC.

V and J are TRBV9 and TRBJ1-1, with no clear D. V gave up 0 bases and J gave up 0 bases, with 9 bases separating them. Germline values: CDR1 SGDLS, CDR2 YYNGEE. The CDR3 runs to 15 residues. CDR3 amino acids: CASSVGVSLNTEAFF. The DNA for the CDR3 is TGTGCCAGCAGCGTAGGGGTGTCCTTGAACACTGAAGCTTTCTTT.

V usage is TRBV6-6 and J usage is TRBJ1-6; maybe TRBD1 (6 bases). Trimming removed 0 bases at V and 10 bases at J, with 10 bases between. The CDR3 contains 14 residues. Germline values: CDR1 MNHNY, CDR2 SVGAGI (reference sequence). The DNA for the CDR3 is TGTGCCAGCAGTTACTCGATAGGGGGATCACCCCTCCACTTT. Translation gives CASSYSIGGSPLHF.

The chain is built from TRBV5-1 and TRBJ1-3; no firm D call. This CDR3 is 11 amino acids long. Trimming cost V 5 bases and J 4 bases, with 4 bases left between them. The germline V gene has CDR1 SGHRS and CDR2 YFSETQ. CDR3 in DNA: TGCGCCAGCAGGTTAGGAAACACCATATATTTT. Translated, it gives CASRLGNTIYF.